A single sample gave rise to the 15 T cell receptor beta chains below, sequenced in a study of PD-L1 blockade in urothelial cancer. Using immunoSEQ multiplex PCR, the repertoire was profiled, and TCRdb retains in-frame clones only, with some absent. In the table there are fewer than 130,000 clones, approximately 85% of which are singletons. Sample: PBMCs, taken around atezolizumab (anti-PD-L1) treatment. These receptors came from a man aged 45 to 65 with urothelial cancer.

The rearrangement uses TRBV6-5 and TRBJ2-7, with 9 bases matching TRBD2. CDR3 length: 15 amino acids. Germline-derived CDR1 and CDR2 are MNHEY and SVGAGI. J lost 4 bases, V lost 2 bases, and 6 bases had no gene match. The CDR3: CASSYGREGPYEQYF. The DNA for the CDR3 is TGTGCCAGCAGTTACGGGCGGGAGGGCCCTTACGAGCAGTACTTC.

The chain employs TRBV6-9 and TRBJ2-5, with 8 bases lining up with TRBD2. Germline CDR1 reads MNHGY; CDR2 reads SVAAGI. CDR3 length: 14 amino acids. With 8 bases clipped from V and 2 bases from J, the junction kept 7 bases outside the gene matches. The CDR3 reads CASPGLAQQETQYF. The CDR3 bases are TGTGCCAGCCCCGGACTAGCCCAGCAAGAGACCCAGTACTTC.

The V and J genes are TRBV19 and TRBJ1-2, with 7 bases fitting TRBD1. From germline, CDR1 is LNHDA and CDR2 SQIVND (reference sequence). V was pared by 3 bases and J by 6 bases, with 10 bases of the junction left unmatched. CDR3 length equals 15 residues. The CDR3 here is CASSIQAGGRHGYTF. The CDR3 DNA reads TGTGCCAGTAGTATTCAGGCAGGGGGTCGGCATGGCTACACCTTC.

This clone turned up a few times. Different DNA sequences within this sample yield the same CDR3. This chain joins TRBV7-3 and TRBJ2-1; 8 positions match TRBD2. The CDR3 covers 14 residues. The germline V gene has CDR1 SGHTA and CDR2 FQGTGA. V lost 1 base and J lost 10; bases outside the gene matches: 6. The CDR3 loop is CASSLIGGVGEQFF. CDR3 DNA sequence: TGTGCCAGCAGCTTAATCGGGGGGGTGGGAGAGCAGTTCTTC.

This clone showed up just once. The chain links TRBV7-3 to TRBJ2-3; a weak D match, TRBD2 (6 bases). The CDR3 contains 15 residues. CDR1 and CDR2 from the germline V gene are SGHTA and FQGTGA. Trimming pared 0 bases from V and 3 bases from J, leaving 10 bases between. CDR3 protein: CASSLTGGPTDTQYF. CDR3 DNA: TGTGCCAGCAGCTTAACGGGAGGTCCGACAGATACGCAGTATTTT.

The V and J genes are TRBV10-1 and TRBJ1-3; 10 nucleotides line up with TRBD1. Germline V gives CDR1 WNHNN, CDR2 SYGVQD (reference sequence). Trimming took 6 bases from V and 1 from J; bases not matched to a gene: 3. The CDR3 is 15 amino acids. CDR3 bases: TGCGCCAGCAGCCCGGACAGGGGGTCTGGAAACACCATATATTTT. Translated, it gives CASSPDRGSGNTIYF.

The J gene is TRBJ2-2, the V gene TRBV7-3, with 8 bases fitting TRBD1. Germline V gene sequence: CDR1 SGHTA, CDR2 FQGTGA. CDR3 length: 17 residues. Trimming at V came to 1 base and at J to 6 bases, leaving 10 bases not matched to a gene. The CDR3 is CASSLIVVGQGAGELFF. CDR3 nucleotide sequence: TGTGCCAGCAGCTTAATAGTAGTAGGACAGGGCGCCGGGGAGCTGTTTTTT.

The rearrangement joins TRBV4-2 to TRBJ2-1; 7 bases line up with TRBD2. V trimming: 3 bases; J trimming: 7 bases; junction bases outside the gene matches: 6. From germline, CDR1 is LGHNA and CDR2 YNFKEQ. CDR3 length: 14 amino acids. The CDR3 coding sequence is TGTGCCAGCAGCCATGTAGCGGGTGATAATGAGCAGTTCTTC. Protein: CASSHVAGDNEQFF.

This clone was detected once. The CDR3 nucleotides read TGTGCCAGTAGGGATTCTCCCGGGACTAGCTACGAGCAGTACTTC. Translated: CASRDSPGTSYEQYF. The chain joins TRBV19 to TRBJ2-7; 8 nucleotides align to TRBD2. Trimming took 6 bases from V and 3 from J; bases not matched to a gene: 10. The germline gives CDR1 LNHDA, CDR2 SQIVND (reference sequence). This CDR3 comprises 15 residues.

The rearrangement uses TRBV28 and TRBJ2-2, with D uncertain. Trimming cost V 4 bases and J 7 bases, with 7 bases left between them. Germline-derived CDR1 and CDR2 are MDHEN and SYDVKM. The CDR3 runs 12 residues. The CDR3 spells CASSSVHGELFF. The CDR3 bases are TGTGCCAGCAGTTCAGTCCACGGGGAGCTGTTTTTT.

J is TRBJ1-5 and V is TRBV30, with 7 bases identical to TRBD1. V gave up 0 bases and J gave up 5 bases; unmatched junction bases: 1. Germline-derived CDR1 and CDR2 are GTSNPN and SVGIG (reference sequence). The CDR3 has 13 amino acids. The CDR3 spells CAWSVQGDQPQHF. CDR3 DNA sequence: TGTGCCTGGAGTGTCCAGGGGGATCAGCCCCAGCATTTT.

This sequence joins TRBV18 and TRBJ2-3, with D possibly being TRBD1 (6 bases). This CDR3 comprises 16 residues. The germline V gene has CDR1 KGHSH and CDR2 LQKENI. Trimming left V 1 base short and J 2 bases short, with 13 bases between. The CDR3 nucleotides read TGTGCCAGCTCACCACGGGGGCAGGACCCCACAGATACGCAGTATTTT. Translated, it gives CASSPRGQDPTDTQYF.

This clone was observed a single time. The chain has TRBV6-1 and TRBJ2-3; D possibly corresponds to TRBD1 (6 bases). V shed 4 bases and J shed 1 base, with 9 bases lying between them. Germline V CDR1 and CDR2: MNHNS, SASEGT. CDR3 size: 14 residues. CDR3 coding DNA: TGTGCCAGCAGTGGGGCAGGGGGCACAGATACGCAGTATTTT. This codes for CASSGAGGTDTQYF.

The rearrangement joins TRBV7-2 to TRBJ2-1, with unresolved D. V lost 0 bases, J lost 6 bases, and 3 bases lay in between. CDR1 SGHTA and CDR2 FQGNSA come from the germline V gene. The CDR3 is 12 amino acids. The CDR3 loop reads CASSLAFNEQFF. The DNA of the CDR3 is TGTGCCAGCAGCTTAGCCTTCAATGAGCAGTTCTTC.

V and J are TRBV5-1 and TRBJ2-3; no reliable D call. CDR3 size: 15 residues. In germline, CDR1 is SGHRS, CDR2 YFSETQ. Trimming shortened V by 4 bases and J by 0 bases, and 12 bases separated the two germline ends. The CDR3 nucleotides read TGCGCCAGCAGCCCCGGATTGACTAGCACAGATACGCAGTATTTT. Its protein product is CASSPGLTSTDTQYF.